This T cell receptor beta chain was captured by sequencing in a study of CD4 T cells in relation to SARS-CoV-2 and coronaviruses (dated by TCRdb to the early 2020s). At the level of the whole study: In the ViraFEST assay, PBMCs were cultured with antigen for 10 days, after which TCR beta CDR3s were sequenced to identify clonal expansions specific to the antigen. An HIV-1 Nef peptide pool or a no-peptide culture served as the negative reference condition. Patient-derived lymphoblastoid cell lines were used to map the HLA restriction of shared crossreactive spike epitopes. At the level of individual TCR clonotypes, the study measured memory CD4+ T cell crossreactivity between SARS-CoV-2 spike protein and common cold coronavirus spike proteins. The Adaptive Biotechnologies TCR-sequencing kit was used to sequence samples from a few pre-COVID donors and the naive versus memory experiments, whereas other data were Illumina-based. For other donors in the study, expansion assays were sequenced with a different, Illumina-based TCR-beta assay. Findings and caveats that apply to the study as a whole: The study was limited by small numbers of patients and tested TCRs. Crossreactive clones showed significantly weaker SARS-CoV-2-driven expansion than monoreactive clones, consistent with antigenic imprinting. In roughly two thirds of donors, memory CD4+ clonotypes turned up that crossrecognized SARS-CoV-2 and at least one common cold coronavirus spike. Crossreactivity analysis was centred on spike protein, so crossreactivity against other viral proteins was not assessed. No donor contributed both pre-pandemic and post-infection samples, which limited tracing the source of pre-existing responses.

CD4+ T cells from unexposed donors were collected before the COVID-19 pandemic (2011-2018). After around eleven days of culture, CD4+ T cells were isolated with the EasySep CD4+ T cell isolation kit. As far as cell numbers permitted, CD4+ T cells from unexposed donors were tested for reactivity against SARS-CoV-2 S and N as well as four spike pools from common cold coronaviruses. Each well held two million PBMCs cultured in IMDM containing about 5.3% human AB serum and roughly 9.4 IU/ml IL-2. Half of the culture medium was replaced with fresh IL-2-containing medium on days 3 and 7. Triplicate replicate wells were generally used for each peptide culture condition. Leukapheresis product for the unexposed donors was purchased commercially. Ficoll-Paque PLUS gradient centrifugation was used to isolate PBMCs from either whole blood or leukapheresis product. PBMCs were either cryopreserved at -140°C or used fresh in the expansion assay. The QIAamp Micro DNA Kit was used to extract genomic DNA from the CD4+ T cells.

Regarding this clone: Its antigen has not been determined. No base quality values were provided; no much bigger clone lies one nucleotide off.

Measured from the cysteine to the phenylalanine, the CDR3 is 16 residues long. Only the CDR3 part of the read is kept: 48 bases, read in frame from the first base. CDR1 and CDR2 are drawn from the germline V gene (reference sequence): GTSNPN, SVGIG. The germline ends are 14 bases apart after V is trimmed by 2 bases and J by 0 bases. Libraries came from the immunoSEQ multiplex PCR assay. The original methods were these. Preprocessing removed nonproductive sequences and CDR3s not starting with C, not ending with F or W, or shorter than 7 amino acids. The MANAFEST web app was used to call antigen-specific clonotypes on the basis of expansion compared with the reference and with other culture wells. To be counted as positive, a clone had to show significant expansion compared with the reference culture, at an FDR below 0.05, in 2 of 3 replicate wells. Positive clones also required significant expansion versus all other tandem wells and an odds ratio above 5. CDR3 homology was quantified as pairwise Levenshtein distance, calculated with the stringdist R package after three terminal residues were trimmed from each end. TCRdb obtained this table from immuneACCESS and retained in-frame rearrangements with V and J assigned. These tables miss some clones; where compared with another copy, unresolved V genes account for less than half of the shortfall, and the remainder is unexplained. That table supplies the V and J calls and clone size; D and trimming were determined from the DNA. For this sample the table gives 15,000 to 20,000 clones, of which around 81% were detected only once. The biggest ten clones account for approximately 11% of the sample.

The chain is encoded by TRBV30 joined to TRBJ1-3; a tentative D call is TRBD1 (5 bases match). The source material was CD4+ T cells from PBMCs, cultured in vitro. This TCR came from a human donor in good health. The sequenced DNA is TGTGCCTGGAGTAAATCCGGGGCCGTCTCTGGAAACACCATATATTTT. This yields the protein CAWSKSGAVSGNTIYF.